This T cell receptor beta chain was sequenced during a study of control samples from healthy donors and cancer patients. This CDR3 spans 13 amino acids. V dropped 8 bases and J dropped 4 bases, with 17 bases sitting between them. Germline CDR1 SQVTM, CDR2 ANQGSEA. Only in-frame clones appear in the TCRdb table, and some are missing; sequencing was by immunoSEQ multiplex PCR. The sample has 80,000 to 100,000 clones; around nine tenths are singletons. This clonotype was obtained from a man younger than 45 in good health. Source material: blood. This rearrangement joins TRBV29-1 to TRBJ2-5; the D call may be TRBD1 or TRBD2 (5 bases each). CDR3 DNA: TGCAGCCCGTCTCGGGCAGGGACAGAGACCCAGTACTTC. It specifies CSPSRAGTETQYF. The full variable domain, rest sourced from reference TRBV29-1 and TRBJ2-5, is SAVISQKPSRDICQRGTSLTIQCQVDSQVTMMFWYRQQPGQSLTLIATANQGSEATYESGFVIDKFPISRPNLTFSTLTVSNMSPEDSSIYLCSPSRAGTETQYFGPGTRLLVL.